This T cell receptor beta chain is drawn from a study of T cell responses to AZD1222 COVID-19 vaccine. General study results and limits: Vaccine-related CD4 TCRs covered spike, predominating at 160-218 and 743-854. The study identified only six AZD1222 recipients as seropositive at baseline.

The CDR3 has 17 residues. The germline gives CDR1 SGHTA, CDR2 FQGNSA. Trimming shortened V by 1 base and J by 3 bases, and 19 bases separated the two germline ends. Repertoires were generated with immunoSEQ multiplex PCR, while TCRdb's copy carries only in-frame clones and drops some. This table has fewer than 200,000 clones, 75% to 90% appearing once. This clone has only one observation. Its antigen is not known. The clonotype comes from an adult who received the MenACWY meningococcal vaccine as a control. V is TRBV7-2 and J is TRBJ2-7; D might be TRBD1 or TRBD2, each matching 6 bases. The sample was peripheral blood, taken 28 days after the second dose of the MenACWY control vaccine. The CDR3 reads CASSLVTGGHTDYEQYF. The CDR3 DNA reads TGTGCCAGCAGCTTAGTTACCGGGGGACACACTGACTACGAGCAGTACTTC.